A single sample is the source of the 32 T cell receptor beta chains below, sequenced in a study of OX40 agonist ivuxolimab in advanced cancers. The method was immunoSEQ multiplex PCR; TCRdb's version includes in-frame clones alone and lacks a portion of them. The sample holds tens of thousands of clones, about 87% seen once. Sequencing was performed on CD4+ or CD8+ T cells sorted from blood, taken in a trial of the OX40 agonist ivuxolimab. The receptor set was obtained from an adult with an advanced solid tumor such as melanoma, head and neck, liver or kidney cancer.

V is TRBV5-8 and J is TRBJ1-1; no clear D gene. Germline V CDR1 and CDR2: SGHTS, YDEGEE. CDR3 size: 10 residues. Trimming took 4 bases from V and 8 from J, leaving 6 bases between them. The CDR3 here is CASSPEEAFF. The CDR3, as DNA: TGTGCCAGCAGCCCGGAAGAAGCTTTCTTT.

The rearrangement joins TRBV7-9 to TRBJ2-4, with 9 nucleotides matching TRBD1. CDR1 is SEHNR, CDR2 FQNEAQ, per germline (reference sequence). CDR3 length: 16 residues. V shed 1 base, J shed 2 bases, and the junction held 3 bases outside the gene matches. DNA of the CDR3: TGTGCCAGCAGCTTAGGGACAGGGGAACCCAAAAACATTCAGTACTTC. Translation gives CASSLGTGEPKNIQYF.

The chain combines TRBV6-1 with TRBJ1-5, with TRBD1 matching 7 bases. Germline values: CDR1 MNHNS, CDR2 SASEGT. The V segment lost 1 base and the J segment 6 bases; nucleotides outside the gene matches: 3. The CDR3 has 14 amino acids. CDR3 sequence (DNA): TGTGCCAGCAGTGAAGGGACAGGCCTTCAGCCCCAGCATTTT. Translation: CASSEGTGLQPQHF.

V usage is TRBV9 and J usage is TRBJ2-7; 11 positions match TRBD1. The germline V gene has CDR1 SGDLS and CDR2 YYNGEE. The CDR3 runs 14 residues. The junction had 2 bases not matched to a gene; V was cut back by 3 bases and J by 3 bases. DNA of the CDR3: TGTGCCAGCAGCGGCGGGACAGGGGGCTACGAGCAGTACTTC. Amino acid sequence: CASSGGTGGYEQYF.

V is TRBV6-5 and J is TRBJ1-5; no definite D call. The length of the CDR3 is 14 residues. Per the germline V gene, CDR1 is MNHEY and CDR2 is SVGAGI. Trimming removed 0 bases at V and 3 bases at J, with 6 bases between. DNA for the CDR3: TGTGCCAGCAGTTACTCGGGGAACAATCAGCCCCAGCATTTT. It codes for CASSYSGNNQPQHF.

The chain employs TRBV29-1 and TRBJ2-4; D is possibly TRBD2 (7 bases). Trimming pared 6 bases from V and 8 bases from J, leaving 17 bases between. The CDR3 is made up of 13 amino acids. Germline-derived CDR1 and CDR2 are SQVTM and ANQGSEA. For the CDR3, the DNA is TGCAGCGTAGGGGGGGTTAATCCGGACATTCAGTACTTC. Its protein is CSVGGVNPDIQYF. Variable domain in full (rest from reference TRBV29-1 and TRBJ2-4): SAVISQKPSRDICQRGTSLTIQCQVDSQVTMMFWYRQQPGQSLTLIATANQGSEATYESGFVIDKFPISRPNLTFSTLTVSNMSPEDSSIYLCSVGGVNPDIQYFGAGTRLSVL.

The rearrangement links TRBV29-1 to TRBJ2-7; D uncertain. V lost 3 bases to trimming and J lost 1 base, with 16 bases between them. The germline V gene encodes CDR1 SQVTM and CDR2 ANQGSEA. The CDR3 covers 15 residues. CDR3 loop: CSVDGLGRPSYEQYF. The CDR3 bases are TGCAGCGTTGATGGGCTTGGACGACCGTCCTACGAGCAGTACTTC.

The rearrangement links TRBV11-2 to TRBJ1-5; no clear D gene. CDR3 length: 12 residues. Trimming removed 0 bases from V and 3 bases from J, with 0 bases in between. In germline, CDR1 is SGHAT, CDR2 FQNNGV. Written as DNA, the CDR3 is TGTGCCAGCAGCTTAGACAATCAGCCCCAGCATTTT. Amino acids: CASSLDNQPQHF.

V usage is TRBV27 and J usage is TRBJ2-1, with D possibly TRBD2 on 6 matching bases. In germline, CDR1 is MNHEY, CDR2 SMNVEV (reference sequence). The CDR3 length is 15 residues. V was shortened by 2 bases and J by 5 bases, with 13 bases between the two germline ends. CDR3 protein: CASSLGDFLNNEQFF. CDR3 sequence (DNA): TGTGCCAGCAGTTTAGGGGACTTCCTTAACAATGAGCAGTTCTTC.

This rearrangement joins TRBV19 to TRBJ2-7; possibly TRBD1 for D (6 bases). Germline V gene data show CDR1 as LNHDA and CDR2 as SQIVND (reference sequence). CDR3 length: 19 residues. V shed 4 bases and J shed 0 bases, with 25 bases lying between them. This CDR3 reads CASSTSLWSGRDTSYEQYF. CDR3 nucleotides: TGTGCCAGTAGTACTTCCCTTTGGTCCGGCCGGGACACCTCCTACGAGCAGTACTTC.

This clone was seen just once. The J gene is TRBJ2-3, the V gene TRBV5-1; tentative D call: TRBD1 (6 bases). Germline CDR1 and CDR2: SGHRS and YFSETQ. The CDR3 consists of 14 residues. The V gene lost 6 bases and the J gene lost 4 bases, with 15 bases spanning the gap. CDR3 DNA: TGCGCCAGCATAGGGGGATTAGTGTCAGATACGCAGTATTTT. This translates into CASIGGLVSDTQYF.

In this sample, this clone turned up a few times. The V and J genes are TRBV6-1 and TRBJ1-4; 8 bases are a match to TRBD1. The CDR3 runs to 15 residues. CDR1 and CDR2 (germline): MNHNS, SASEGT. V shed 7 bases, J shed 3 bases, and the junction held 7 bases outside the gene matches. The CDR3 protein is CASKEPTGANEKLFF. The CDR3 bases are TGTGCCAGCAAAGAACCGACAGGGGCTAATGAAAAACTGTTTTTT.

In its sample, this clone was seen once. The chain has TRBV14 and TRBJ1-6, with TRBD1 matching 9 bases. Germline V CDR1 and CDR2: SGHDN, FVKESK. After removal of 4 bases from V and 10 bases from J, the junction contained 2 bases not matched to a gene. The CDR3 is 13 amino acids. The CDR3 region has the DNA TGTGCCAGCAGCCGACAGGGGGAATCACCCCTCCACTTT. Its translation is CASSRQGESPLHF.

The chain links TRBV7-9 to TRBJ2-4; 11 bases are shared with TRBD1. V was clipped by 2 bases and J by 1 base; unmatched bases: 4. Looked up from germline, CDR1 is SEHNR and CDR2 is FQNEAQ (reference sequence). The CDR3 is 17 amino acids. CDR3 DNA: TGTGCCAGCAGCTTATCCCGGGACAGGGGGGCCAAAAACATTCAGTACTTC. Its protein is CASSLSRDRGAKNIQYF.

The chain uses TRBV27 and TRBJ2-1; D may be TRBD1 (6 bases). This CDR3 region has 13 residues. The V gene lost 5 bases and the J gene lost 6 bases, with 11 bases spanning the gap. Germline assignment: CDR1 MNHEY and CDR2 SMNVEV (reference sequence). CDR3 in DNA: TGTGCCAGCAGTAAACAGGGTGGCAATGAGCAGTTCTTC. It codes for CASSKQGGNEQFF.

Details on this clone: The junction shows a germline mismatch at one end, possibly a read error. The V and J genes are TRBV5-1 and TRBJ2-1, with D perhaps TRBD1 (5 bases). Germline assignment: CDR1 SGHRS and CDR2 YFSETQ. CDR3 length equals 15 residues. CDR3 loop: CASSLGQGSRNGQFF. CDR3 sequence (DNA): TGCGCCAGCAGCTTGGGCCAGGGAAGTCGAAATGGGCAGTTCTTC.

This chain links TRBV5-6 with TRBJ2-7; D may be TRBD2 (5 bases). The V gene lost 7 bases and the J gene lost 3 bases, with 11 bases spanning the gap. This CDR3 has 12 residues. Germline V gene lookup returns CDR1 SGHDT and CDR2 YYEEEE. CDR3 sequence (DNA): TGTGCCAGCTTACGCGGAGGCTACGAGCAGTACTTC. This sequence encodes CASLRGGYEQYF.

V usage is TRBV28 and J usage is TRBJ1-4; no firm D call. The V end lost 7 bases, the J end lost 7 bases, and 16 bases lay between the germline ends. The CDR3 runs to 14 residues. Germline loops: CDR1 MDHEN, CDR2 SYDVKM. In nucleotides, the CDR3 is TGTGCCAGCAACCCGAGAATGGTGGGTGAAAAACTGTTTTTT. It encodes CASNPRMVGEKLFF.

This clone was seen once. This chain links TRBV27 with TRBJ1-2; TRBD1 is a possible D gene (5 bases). In germline, CDR1 is MNHEY, CDR2 SMNVEV (reference sequence). Trimming stripped 3 bases from V and 6 bases from J, with 14 bases between. CDR3 length: 14 residues. CDR3 in DNA: TGTGCCAGCAGTTTCAGTCTCGGAGGGGATGGCTACACCTTC. Its translation is CASSFSLGGDGYTF.

V and J are TRBV28 and TRBJ2-5, with 9 nucleotides matching TRBD1. Germline CDR1 is MDHEN and CDR2 is SYDVKM. V trimming: 2 bases; J trimming: 1 base; junction bases outside the gene matches: 5. This CDR3 is 16 amino acids long. The CDR3 loop is CASSLPTGQGQETQYF. The CDR3 DNA is TGTGCCAGCAGTTTACCCACGGGACAGGGCCAAGAGACCCAGTACTTC.

The rearrangement links TRBV6-1 to TRBJ2-7; no reliable D call. V was shortened by 2 bases and J by 5 bases, with 22 bases between the two germline ends. Germline V CDR1 and CDR2: MNHNS, SASEGT. The CDR3 is made up of 17 amino acids. Here the CDR3 reads CASSELGTTRLENEQYF. CDR3 sequence (DNA): TGTGCCAGCAGTGAATTGGGTACCACCCGACTGGAGAACGAGCAGTACTTC.

The table lists this clone with a count of one. The chain recombines TRBV4-1 with TRBJ2-7, with a weak D call TRBD1 (6 bases). CDR1 MGHRA and CDR2 YSYEKL come from the germline V gene. The CDR3 consists of 16 residues. V lost 1 base and J 4 bases, leaving 17 bases between the germline ends. CDR3 coding DNA: TGCGCCAGCAGCCAAGCATCCGGGACACCTCGTTACGAGCAGTACTTC. Protein: CASSQASGTPRYEQYF.

This clone appeared once. This chain connects TRBV6-5 to TRBJ1-1; D is unresolved. Trimming stripped 2 bases from V and 3 bases from J, with 1 base between. The length of the CDR3 is 11 residues. From germline, CDR1 is MNHEY and CDR2 SVGAGI. CDR3 DNA: TGTGCCAGCAGTTACGACACTGAAGCTTTCTTT. Encoded protein: CASSYDTEAFF.

The rearrangement joins TRBV29-1 to TRBJ1-1; possibly TRBD1 for D (6 bases). V dropped 4 bases and J dropped 5 bases, with 14 bases sitting between them. This CDR3 has 13 residues. The germline CDR1 and CDR2 sequences are SQVTM and ANQGSEA. CDR3: CSVAPGAGTEAFF. CDR3 sequence (DNA): TGCAGCGTTGCTCCAGGGGCGGGTACTGAAGCTTTCTTT.

This clone was seen only once. The V gene is TRBV27, the J gene TRBJ2-1, with 8 bases lining up with TRBD2. Germline CDR1 reads MNHEY; CDR2 reads SMNVEV (reference sequence). Trimming removed 2 bases from V and 3 bases from J; junction bases left unmatched: 3. The CDR3 is made up of 15 amino acids. CDR3 protein: CASSLGLALYNEQFF. The DNA of the CDR3 is TGTGCCAGCAGTTTAGGACTAGCCCTCTACAATGAGCAGTTCTTC.

This clone was picked up one time. The J gene is TRBJ2-1, the V gene TRBV7-9, with 7 nucleotides matching TRBD2. With 2 bases clipped from V and 3 bases from J, the junction kept 4 bases outside the gene matches. Germline V gene lookup returns CDR1 SEHNR and CDR2 FQNEAQ (reference sequence). The CDR3 covers 15 residues. The CDR3 protein is CASSLRAGIYNEQFF. CDR3 coding DNA: TGTGCCAGCAGCTTAAGAGCGGGGATCTACAATGAGCAGTTCTTC.

V usage is TRBV15 and J usage is TRBJ1-5; D possibly corresponds to TRBD1 (5 bases). Germline V gene sequence: CDR1 LNHNV, CDR2 YYDKDF (reference sequence). V lost 5 bases, J lost 6 bases, and 14 bases lay in between. The CDR3 sequence is 14 residues long. CDR3 in DNA: TGTGCCACCAGCGAGGGGTCGATTGTTCAGCCCCAGCATTTT. It translates to CATSEGSIVQPQHF.

This chain uses TRBV2 with TRBJ2-3; no firm D call. Germline loops: CDR1 SNHLY, CDR2 FYNNEI. CDR3 length equals 11 residues. V shed 10 bases and J shed 5 bases, with 10 bases lying between them. The CDR3 spells CATMVEDTQYF. In DNA form, the CDR3 reads TGTGCCACCATGGTTGAAGATACGCAGTATTTT.

CDR3 nucleotides: TGTGCCAGCAGCTTAGAGCTCTTTGAGATAAGGGGGGCCAAAAACATTCAGTACTTC. This sequence encodes CASSLELFEIRGAKNIQYF. This chain uses TRBV11-2 with TRBJ2-4, with D maybe TRBD1 (6 bases). The CDR3 contains 19 residues. Germline V lookup: CDR1 SGHAT, CDR2 FQNNGV. V was cut by 0 bases and J by 1 base, with 19 bases left in between. Full variable domain (rest looked up from reference TRBV11-2 and TRBJ2-4): EAGVAQSPRYKIIEKRQSVAFWCNPISGHATLYWYQQILGQGPKLLIQFQNNGVVDDSQLPKDRFSAERLKGVDSTLKIQPAKLEDSAVYLCASSLELFEIRGAKNIQYFGAGTRLSVL.

V usage is TRBV9 and J usage is TRBJ2-7; D is unclear. The V gene lost 0 bases and the J gene lost 3 bases, with 7 bases spanning the gap. The CDR3 is 13 amino acids. Germline CDR1 SGDLS, CDR2 YYNGEE. In DNA, the CDR3 is TGTGCCAGCAGCGTAGTCCCCGGCTACGAGCAGTACTTC. Translating it yields CASSVVPGYEQYF.

This clone has only a few counts. The CDR3 loop is CASSWPGQGTGANVLTF. In DNA, the CDR3 is TGCGCCAGCAGCTGGCCGGGACAGGGTACTGGGGCCAACGTCCTGACTTTC. The chain employs TRBV5-1 and TRBJ2-6; 9 bases fit TRBD1. Per the germline V gene, CDR1 is SGHRS and CDR2 is YFSETQ. Germline trimming cut 3 bases from V and 2 bases from J; bases unmatched to any gene: 6. The CDR3 has 17 amino acids.

The CDR3 is CSARDYYEQYF. The CDR3 DNA is TGCAGTGCTAGGGACTACTACGAGCAGTACTTC. The rearrangement links TRBV20-1 to TRBJ2-7; the D gene is possibly TRBD2 (6 bases). There are 11 residues in the CDR3. The germline gives CDR1 DFQATT, CDR2 SNEGSKA (reference sequence). Trimming cost V 3 bases and J 3 bases, with 6 bases left between them.